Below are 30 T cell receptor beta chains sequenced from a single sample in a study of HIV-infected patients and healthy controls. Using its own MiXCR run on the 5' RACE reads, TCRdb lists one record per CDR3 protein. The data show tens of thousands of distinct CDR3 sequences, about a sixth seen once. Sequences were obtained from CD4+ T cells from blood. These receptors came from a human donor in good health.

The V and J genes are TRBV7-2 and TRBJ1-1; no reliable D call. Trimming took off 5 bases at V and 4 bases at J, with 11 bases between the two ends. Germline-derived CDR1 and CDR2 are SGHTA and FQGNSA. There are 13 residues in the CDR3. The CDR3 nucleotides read TGTGCCAGCAGCGTACAAAGGGCCACTGAAGCTTTCTTT. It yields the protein CASSVQRATEAFF.

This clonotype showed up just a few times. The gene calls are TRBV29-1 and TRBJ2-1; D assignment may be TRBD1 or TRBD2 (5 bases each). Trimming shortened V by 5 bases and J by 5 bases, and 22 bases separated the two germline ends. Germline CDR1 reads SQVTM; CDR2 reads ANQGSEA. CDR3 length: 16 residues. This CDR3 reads CSVRWESWGIHNEQFF. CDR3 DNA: TGCAGCGTTAGGTGGGAGTCGTGGGGCATACACAATGAGCAGTTCTTC.

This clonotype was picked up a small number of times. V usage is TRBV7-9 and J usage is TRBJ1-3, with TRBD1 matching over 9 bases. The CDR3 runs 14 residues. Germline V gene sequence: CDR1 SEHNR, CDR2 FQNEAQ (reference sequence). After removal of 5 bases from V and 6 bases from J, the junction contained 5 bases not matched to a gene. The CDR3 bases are TGTGCCAGCAGCCGGGACAGGGCATTAAACACCATATATTTT. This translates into CASSRDRALNTIYF.

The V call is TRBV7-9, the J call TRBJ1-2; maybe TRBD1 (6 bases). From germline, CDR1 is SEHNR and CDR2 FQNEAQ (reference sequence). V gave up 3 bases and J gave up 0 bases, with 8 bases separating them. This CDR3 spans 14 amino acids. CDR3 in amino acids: CASSFRGTNYGYTF. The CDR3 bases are TGTGCCAGCAGCTTCAGGGGTACTAACTATGGCTACACCTTC.

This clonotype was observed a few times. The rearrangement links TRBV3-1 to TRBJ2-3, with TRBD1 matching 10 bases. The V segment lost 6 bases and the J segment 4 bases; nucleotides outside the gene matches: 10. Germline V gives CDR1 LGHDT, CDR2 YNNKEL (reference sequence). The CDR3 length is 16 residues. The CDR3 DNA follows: TGTGCCAGCAGTCCCTGGACAGGGGGGACTTCAGATACGCAGTATTTT. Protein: CASSPWTGGTSDTQYF.

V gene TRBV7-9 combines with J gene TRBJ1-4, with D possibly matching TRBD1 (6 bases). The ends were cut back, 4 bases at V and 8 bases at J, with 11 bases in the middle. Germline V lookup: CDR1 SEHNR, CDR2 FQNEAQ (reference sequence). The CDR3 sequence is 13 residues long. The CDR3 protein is CASSWGAQEKLFF. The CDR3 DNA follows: TGTGCCAGCAGCTGGGGGGCCCAAGAAAAACTGTTTTTT.

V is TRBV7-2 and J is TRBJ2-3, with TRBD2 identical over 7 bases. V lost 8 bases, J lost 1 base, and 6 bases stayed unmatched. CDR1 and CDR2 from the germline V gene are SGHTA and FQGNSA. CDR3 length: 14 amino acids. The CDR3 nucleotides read TGTGCCAGCGTACCTAGCGGACGCACAGATACGCAGTATTTT. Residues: CASVPSGRTDTQYF. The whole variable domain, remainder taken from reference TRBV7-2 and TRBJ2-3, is GAGVSQSPSNKVTEKGKDVELRCDPISGHTALYWYRQSLGQGLEFLIYFQGNSAPDKSGLPSDRFSAERTGGSVSTLTIQRTQQEDSAVYLCASVPSGRTDTQYFGPGTRLTVL.

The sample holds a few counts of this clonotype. The CDR3 region has the DNA TGTGCCAGTAAGGTTTCGGGGCAAGAGACCCAGTACTTC. Protein: CASKVSGQETQYF. This sequence joins TRBV19 and TRBJ2-5, with D possibly TRBD2 on 5 matching bases. Trimming stripped 7 bases from V and 2 bases from J, with 11 bases between. The germline V gene has CDR1 LNHDA and CDR2 SQIVND (reference sequence). The CDR3 is 13 amino acids.

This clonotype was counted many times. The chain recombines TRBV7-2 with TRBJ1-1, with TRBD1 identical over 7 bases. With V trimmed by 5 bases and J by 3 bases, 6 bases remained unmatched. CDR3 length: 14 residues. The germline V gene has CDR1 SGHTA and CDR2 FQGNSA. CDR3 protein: CASSRGGKDTEAFF. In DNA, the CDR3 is TGTGCCAGCAGCAGAGGGGGCAAAGACACTGAAGCTTTCTTT.

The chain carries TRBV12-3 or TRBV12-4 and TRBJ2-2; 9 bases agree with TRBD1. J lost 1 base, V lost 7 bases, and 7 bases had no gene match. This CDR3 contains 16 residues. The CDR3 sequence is CASKPGQGVNTGELFF. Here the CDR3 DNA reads TGTGCCAGCAAGCCGGGACAGGGCGTGAACACCGGGGAGCTGTTTTTT.

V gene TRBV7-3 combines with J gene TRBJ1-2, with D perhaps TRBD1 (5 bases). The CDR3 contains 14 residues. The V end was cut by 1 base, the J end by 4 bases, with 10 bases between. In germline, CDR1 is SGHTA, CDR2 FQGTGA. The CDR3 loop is CASSLNTGPYGYTF. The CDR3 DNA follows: TGTGCCAGCAGCTTAAATACAGGCCCCTATGGCTACACCTTC. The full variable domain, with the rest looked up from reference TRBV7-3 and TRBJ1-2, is GAGVSQTPSNKVTEKGKYVELRCDPISGHTALYWYRQSLGQGPEFLIYFQGTGAADDSGLPNDRFFAVRPEGSVSTLKIQRTERGDSAVYLCASSLNTGPYGYTFGSGTRLTVV.

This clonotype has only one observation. The CDR3 DNA is TGTGCCAGCAGTAACCAGGGGGCGGGAAACACCATATATTTT. Translating it yields CASSNQGAGNTIYF. The chain couples TRBV28 to TRBJ1-3; 8 nucleotides align to TRBD1. The CDR3 sequence is 14 residues long. From germline, CDR1 is MDHEN and CDR2 SYDVKM. V lost 5 bases to trimming and J lost 4 bases; unmatched junction nucleotides: 4.

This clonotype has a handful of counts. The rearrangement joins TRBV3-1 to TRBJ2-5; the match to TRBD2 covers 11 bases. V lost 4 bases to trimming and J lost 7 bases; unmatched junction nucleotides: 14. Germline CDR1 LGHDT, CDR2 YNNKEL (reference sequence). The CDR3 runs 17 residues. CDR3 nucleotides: TGTGCCAGCAGCCTGTTAAGGTCTAGCGGGGGGATAGGGACCCAGTACTTC. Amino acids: CASSLLRSSGGIGTQYF.

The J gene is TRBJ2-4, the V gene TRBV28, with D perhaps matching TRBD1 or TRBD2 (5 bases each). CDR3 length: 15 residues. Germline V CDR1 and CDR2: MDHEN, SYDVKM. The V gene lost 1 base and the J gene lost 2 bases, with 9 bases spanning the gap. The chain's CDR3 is CASSLYGASKNIQYF. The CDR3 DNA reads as TGTGCCAGCAGTTTATACGGGGCCTCCAAAAACATTCAGTACTTC.

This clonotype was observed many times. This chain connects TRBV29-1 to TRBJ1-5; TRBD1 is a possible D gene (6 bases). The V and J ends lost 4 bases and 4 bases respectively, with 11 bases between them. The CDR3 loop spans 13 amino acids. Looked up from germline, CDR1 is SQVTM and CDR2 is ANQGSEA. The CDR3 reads CSVGTATNQPQHF. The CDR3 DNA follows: TGCAGCGTTGGGACAGCAACTAATCAGCCCCAGCATTTT.

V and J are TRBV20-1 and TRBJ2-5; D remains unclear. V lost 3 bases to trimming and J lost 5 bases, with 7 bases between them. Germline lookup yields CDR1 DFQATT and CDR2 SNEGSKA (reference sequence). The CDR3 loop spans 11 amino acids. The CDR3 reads CSARFGETQYF. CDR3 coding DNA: TGCAGTGCTAGGTTCGGCGAGACCCAGTACTTC.

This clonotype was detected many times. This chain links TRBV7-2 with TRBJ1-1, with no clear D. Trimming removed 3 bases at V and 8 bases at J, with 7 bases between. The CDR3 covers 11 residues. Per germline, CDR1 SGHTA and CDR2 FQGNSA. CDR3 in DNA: TGTGCCAGCAGCTTTGGAGAAGAAGCTTTCTTT. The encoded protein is CASSFGEEAFF.

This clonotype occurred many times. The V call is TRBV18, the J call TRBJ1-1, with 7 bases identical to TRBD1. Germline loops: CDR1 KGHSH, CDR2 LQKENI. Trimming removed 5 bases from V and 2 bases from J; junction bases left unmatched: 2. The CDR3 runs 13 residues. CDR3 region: CASSRDSNTEAFF. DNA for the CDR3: TGTGCCAGCTCAAGGGACAGCAACACTGAAGCTTTCTTT.

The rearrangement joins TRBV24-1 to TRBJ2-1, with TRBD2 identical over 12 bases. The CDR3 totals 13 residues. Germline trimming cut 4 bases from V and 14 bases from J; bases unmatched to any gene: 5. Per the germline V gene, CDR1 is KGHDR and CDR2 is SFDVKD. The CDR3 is CATSDRTSGMKFF. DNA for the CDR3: TGTGCCACCAGTGACCGGACTAGCGGGATGAAGTTCTTC.

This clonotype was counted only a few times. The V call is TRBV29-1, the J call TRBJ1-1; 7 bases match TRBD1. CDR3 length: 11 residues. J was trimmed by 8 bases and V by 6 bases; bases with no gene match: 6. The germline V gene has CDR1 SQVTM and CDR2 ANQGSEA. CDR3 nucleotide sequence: TGCAGCGTATACAGGGGCGAGGAAGCTTTCTTT. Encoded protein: CSVYRGEEAFF.

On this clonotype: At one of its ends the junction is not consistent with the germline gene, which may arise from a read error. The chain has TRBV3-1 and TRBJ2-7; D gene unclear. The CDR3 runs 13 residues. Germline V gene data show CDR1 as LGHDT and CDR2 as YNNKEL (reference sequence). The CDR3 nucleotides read TGTGCCAGCAGCCAGACCCTGCTTGAGAAGCAGTGCTTC. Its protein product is CASSQTLLEKQCF.

For the CDR3, the DNA is TGTGCCAGCACCCGGCAGGGGACAGGGGCCAACGTCCTGACTTTC. This sequence encodes CASTRQGTGANVLTF. V and J are TRBV2 and TRBJ2-6; D perhaps matches TRBD1 (6 bases). V was trimmed by 7 bases and J by 4 bases, leaving 14 bases between them. The CDR3 runs to 15 residues. The germline CDR1 and CDR2 sequences are SNHLY and FYNNEI.

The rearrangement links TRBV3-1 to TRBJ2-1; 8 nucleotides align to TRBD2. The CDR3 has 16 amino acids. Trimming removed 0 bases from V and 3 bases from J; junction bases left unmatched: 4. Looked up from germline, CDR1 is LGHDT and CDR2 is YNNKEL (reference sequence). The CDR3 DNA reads TGTGCCAGCAGCCAAGACCATAGCGGGATCTACAATGAGCAGTTCTTC. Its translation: CASSQDHSGIYNEQFF.

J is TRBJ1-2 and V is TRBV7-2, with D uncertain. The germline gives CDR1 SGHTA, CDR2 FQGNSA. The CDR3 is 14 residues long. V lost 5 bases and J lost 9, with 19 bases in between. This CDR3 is CASSPRTGHESYTF. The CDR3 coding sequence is TGTGCCAGCAGCCCCCGGACCGGGCATGAGAGCTACACCTTC.

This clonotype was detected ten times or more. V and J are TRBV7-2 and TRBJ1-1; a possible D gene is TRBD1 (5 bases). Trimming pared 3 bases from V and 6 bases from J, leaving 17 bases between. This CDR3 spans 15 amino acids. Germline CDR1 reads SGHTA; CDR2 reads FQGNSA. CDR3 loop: CASSLGITGFPEAFF. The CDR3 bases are TGTGCCAGCAGCTTGGGGATAACAGGATTCCCTGAAGCTTTCTTT.

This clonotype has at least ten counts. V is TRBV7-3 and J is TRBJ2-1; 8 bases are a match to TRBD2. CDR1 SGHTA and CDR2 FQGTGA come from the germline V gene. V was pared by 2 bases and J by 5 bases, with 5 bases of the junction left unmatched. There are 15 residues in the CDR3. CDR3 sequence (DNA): TGTGCCAGCAGCTTAGGACTAGCAACAAACAATGAGCAGTTCTTC. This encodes CASSLGLATNNEQFF.

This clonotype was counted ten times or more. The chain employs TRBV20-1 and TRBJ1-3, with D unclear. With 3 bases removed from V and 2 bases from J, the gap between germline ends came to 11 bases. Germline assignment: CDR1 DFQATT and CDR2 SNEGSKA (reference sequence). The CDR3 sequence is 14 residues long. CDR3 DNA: TGCAGTGCTAGGTATCACCCTCCTGGAAACACCATATATTTT. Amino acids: CSARYHPPGNTIYF.

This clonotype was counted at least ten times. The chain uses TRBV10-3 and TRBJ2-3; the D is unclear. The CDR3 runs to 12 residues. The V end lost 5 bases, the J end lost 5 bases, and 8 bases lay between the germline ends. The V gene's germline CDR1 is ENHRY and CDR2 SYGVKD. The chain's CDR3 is CAISYYEDTQYF. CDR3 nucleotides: TGTGCCATCAGTTATTACGAAGATACGCAGTATTTT.

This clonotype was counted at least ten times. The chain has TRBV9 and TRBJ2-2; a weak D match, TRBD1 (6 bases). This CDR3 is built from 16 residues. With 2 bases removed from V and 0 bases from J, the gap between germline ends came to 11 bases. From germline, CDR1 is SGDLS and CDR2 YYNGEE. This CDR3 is CASSVGHRANTGELFF. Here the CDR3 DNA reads TGTGCCAGCAGCGTCGGTCACAGGGCGAACACCGGGGAGCTGTTTTTT.

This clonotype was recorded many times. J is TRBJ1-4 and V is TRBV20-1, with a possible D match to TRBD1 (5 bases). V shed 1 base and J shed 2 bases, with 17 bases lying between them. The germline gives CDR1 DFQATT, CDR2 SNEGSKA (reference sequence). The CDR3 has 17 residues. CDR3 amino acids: CSARGLGGKNTNEKLFF. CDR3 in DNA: TGCAGTGCTAGAGGCCTGGGGGGAAAGAATACTAATGAAAAACTGTTTTTT.